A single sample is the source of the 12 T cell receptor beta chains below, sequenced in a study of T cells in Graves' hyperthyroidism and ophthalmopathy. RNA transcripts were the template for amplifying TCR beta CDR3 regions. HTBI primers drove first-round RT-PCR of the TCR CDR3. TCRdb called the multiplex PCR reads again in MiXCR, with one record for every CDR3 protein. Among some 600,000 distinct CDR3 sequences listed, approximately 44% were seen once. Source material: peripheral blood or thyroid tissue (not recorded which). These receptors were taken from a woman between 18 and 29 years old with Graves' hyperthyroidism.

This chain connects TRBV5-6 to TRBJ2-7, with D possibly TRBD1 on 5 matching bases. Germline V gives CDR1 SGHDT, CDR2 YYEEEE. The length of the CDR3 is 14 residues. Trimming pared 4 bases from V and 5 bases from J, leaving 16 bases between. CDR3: CASSQITGFHEQYF. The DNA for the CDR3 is TGTGCCAGCAGCCAGATCACAGGCTTCCACGAGCAGTACTTC.

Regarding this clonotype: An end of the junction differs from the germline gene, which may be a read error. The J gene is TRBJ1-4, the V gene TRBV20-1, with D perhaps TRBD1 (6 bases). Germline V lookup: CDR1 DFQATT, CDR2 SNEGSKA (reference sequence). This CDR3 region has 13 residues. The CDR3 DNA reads TGCAGTGCTACCCAGGGGAAGGGTGAAAAACTGCTTTTT. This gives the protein CSATQGKGEKLLF.

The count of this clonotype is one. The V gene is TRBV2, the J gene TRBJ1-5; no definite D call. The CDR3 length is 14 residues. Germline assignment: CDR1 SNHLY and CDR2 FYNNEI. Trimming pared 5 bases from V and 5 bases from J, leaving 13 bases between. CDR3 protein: CASSLDRRHQPQHF. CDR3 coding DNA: TGTGCCAGCAGTTTGGACCGCCGACATCAGCCCCAGCATTTT.

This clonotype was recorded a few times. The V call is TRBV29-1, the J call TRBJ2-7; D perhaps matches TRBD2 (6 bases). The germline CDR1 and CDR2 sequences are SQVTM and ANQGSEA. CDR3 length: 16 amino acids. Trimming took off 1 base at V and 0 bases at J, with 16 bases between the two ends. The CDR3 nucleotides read TGCAGCGTTGAAGTGAGGGGTAGGGGAGGCTCCTACGAGCAGTACTTC. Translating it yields CSVEVRGRGGSYEQYF.

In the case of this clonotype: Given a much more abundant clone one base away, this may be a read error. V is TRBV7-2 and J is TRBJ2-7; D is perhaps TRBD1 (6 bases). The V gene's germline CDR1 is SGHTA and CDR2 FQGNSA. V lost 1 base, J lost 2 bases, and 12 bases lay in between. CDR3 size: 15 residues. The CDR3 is CASSLGQGYAYEQYF. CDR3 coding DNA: TGTGCCAGCAGCTTAGGGCAGGGGTACGCCTACGAGCAGTACTTC. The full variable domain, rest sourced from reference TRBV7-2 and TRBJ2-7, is GAGVSQSPSNKVTEKGKDVELRCDPISGHTALYWYRQSLGQGLEFLIYFQGNSAPDKSGLPSDRFSAERTGGSVSTLTIQRTQQEDSAVYLCASSLGQGYAYEQYFGPGTRLTVT.

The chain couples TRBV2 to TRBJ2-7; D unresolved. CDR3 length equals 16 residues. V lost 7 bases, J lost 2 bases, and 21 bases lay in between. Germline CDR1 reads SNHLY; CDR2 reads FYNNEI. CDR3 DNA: TGTGCCAGCATCCCGATGACGGAGATAGCTCCCTACGAGCAGTACTTC. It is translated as CASIPMTEIAPYEQYF.

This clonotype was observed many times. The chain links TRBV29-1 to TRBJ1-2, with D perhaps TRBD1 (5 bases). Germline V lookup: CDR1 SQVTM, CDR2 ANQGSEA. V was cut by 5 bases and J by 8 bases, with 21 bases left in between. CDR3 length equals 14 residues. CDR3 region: CSVLKSGPRGGYTF. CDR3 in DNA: TGCAGCGTTCTGAAGTCTGGCCCGAGGGGAGGCTACACCTTC.

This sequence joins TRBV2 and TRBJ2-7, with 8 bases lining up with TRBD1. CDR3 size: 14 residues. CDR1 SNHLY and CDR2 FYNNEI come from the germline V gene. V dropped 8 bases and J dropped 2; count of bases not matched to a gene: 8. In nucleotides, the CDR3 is TGTGCCAGCCTTGAGCGGACAGGGACCTACGAGCAGTACTTC. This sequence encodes CASLERTGTYEQYF.

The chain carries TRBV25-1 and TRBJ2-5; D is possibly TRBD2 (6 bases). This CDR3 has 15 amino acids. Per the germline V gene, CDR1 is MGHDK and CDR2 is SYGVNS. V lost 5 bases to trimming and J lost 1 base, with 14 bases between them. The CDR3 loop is CASSFGGDGQETQYF. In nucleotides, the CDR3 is TGTGCCAGCAGTTTTGGCGGGGACGGCCAAGAGACCCAGTACTTC.

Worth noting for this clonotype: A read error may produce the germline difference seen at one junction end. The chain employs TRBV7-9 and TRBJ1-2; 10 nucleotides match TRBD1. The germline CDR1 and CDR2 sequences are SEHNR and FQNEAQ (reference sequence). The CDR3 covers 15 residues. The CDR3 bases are TGTGCCAGCACCTTATCGGGGACAGGGGACTATGGCTACACCTTC. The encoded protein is CASTLSGTGDYGYTF.

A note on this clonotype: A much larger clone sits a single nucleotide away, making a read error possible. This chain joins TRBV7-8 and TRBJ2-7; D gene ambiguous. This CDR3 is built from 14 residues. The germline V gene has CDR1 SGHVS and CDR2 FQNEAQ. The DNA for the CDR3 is TGTGCCAGCAGCCCAATTTTGGGTGGGTACGAGCAGTGCTTC. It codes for CASSPILGGYEQCF.

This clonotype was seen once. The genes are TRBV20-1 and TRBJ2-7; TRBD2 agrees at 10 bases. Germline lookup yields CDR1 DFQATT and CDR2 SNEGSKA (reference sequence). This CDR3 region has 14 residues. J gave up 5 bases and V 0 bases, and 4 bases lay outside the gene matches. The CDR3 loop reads CSARDRLAGDEQYF. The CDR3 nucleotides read TGCAGTGCTAGAGATCGGCTAGCGGGAGACGAGCAGTACTTC.